The 23 T cell receptor beta chains reported below all come from one sample, sequenced in a study of liver allograft versus peripheral blood T cells. About the study: Transplanted-liver and recipient peripheral blood T cell receptor repertoires were compared.

One entry per CDR3 protein, called by TCRdb with MiXCR from the reads. The sample lists over 4,500 distinct CDR3 sequences, about a sixth occurring once. All receptors derive from a human patient who had a liver transplant. Part of the T cell pool may stem from the graft donor.

This clonotype was detected only once. The conserved phenylalanine or tryptophan is not found at the CDR3 terminus, so this likely reflects a read error. This sequence joins TRBV7-2 and TRBJ2-7, with 10 positions matching TRBD2. The CDR3 has 15 residues. In germline, CDR1 is SGHTA, CDR2 FQGNSA. The DNA of the CDR3 is TGTGCAAGCAGCTTAGATGCTAGCGGGGGCTACGAGCAGTACTTG. Encoded protein: CASSLDASGGYEQYL.

The table lists this clonotype with many counts. The chain couples TRBV9 to TRBJ1-2, with no clear D. The V and J ends lost 0 bases and 0 bases respectively, with 6 bases between them. Germline V gene data show CDR1 as SGDLS and CDR2 as YYNGEE. The CDR3 runs 14 residues. CDR3 DNA: TGTGCCAGCAGCGTAGACAGTTCTAACTATGGCTACACCTTC. Residues: CASSVDSSNYGYTF.

This clonotype ranks as medium-sized. Here the CDR3 reads CASSQGTGQPQHF. Here the CDR3 DNA reads TGTGCCAGCAGCCAAGGGACAGGACAGCCCCAGCATTTT. The chain joins TRBV14 to TRBJ1-5, with 7 bases matching TRBD1. There are 13 residues in the CDR3. Trimming took 1 base from V and 7 from J; bases not matched to a gene: 1. Germline V gives CDR1 SGHDN, CDR2 FVKESK.

This clonotype is medium-sized within its sample. The J gene is TRBJ2-7, the V gene TRBV18; D might be TRBD1 (5 bases). The CDR3 contains 16 residues. Germline values: CDR1 KGHSH, CDR2 LQKENI. The V end was cut by 3 bases, the J end by 2 bases, with 17 bases between. The CDR3, as DNA: TGTGCCAGCTCACCTCACGCACAGGCCCTTCCCTACGAGCAGTACTTC. Amino acid sequence: CASSPHAQALPYEQYF.

Relative to its sample, this clonotype is medium-sized. The chain joins TRBV19 to TRBJ2-4, with 7 bases fitting TRBD1. The CDR3 loop spans 15 amino acids. The germline V gene has CDR1 LNHDA and CDR2 SQIVND (reference sequence). Trimming at V came to 5 bases and at J to 6 bases, leaving 10 bases not matched to a gene. CDR3: CASSDIGTATNIQYF. The CDR3 coding sequence is TGTGCCAGTAGTGACATAGGGACAGCGACAAACATTCAGTACTTC.

The chain couples TRBV7-2 to TRBJ1-1; 9 bases match TRBD1. The CDR3 length is 14 residues. The germline gives CDR1 SGHTA, CDR2 FQGNSA. V lost 4 bases to trimming and J lost 4 bases; unmatched junction nucleotides: 4. This chain's CDR3 is CASSSQGAGTEAFF. Written as DNA, the CDR3 is TGTGCCAGCAGCTCACAGGGGGCAGGCACTGAAGCTTTCTTT.

In its sample, this clonotype is medium-sized. The chain is built from TRBV6-2 or TRBV6-3 and TRBJ1-2; 8 bases agree with TRBD1. This CDR3 is 16 amino acids long. The germline CDR1 and CDR2 sequences are MNHEY and SVGEGT. J lost 1 base, V lost 6 bases, and 10 bases had no gene match. CDR3 in DNA: TGTGCCAGCAGCCCGGACAGGGTAGCGATTAACTATGGCTACACCTTC. It is translated as CASSPDRVAINYGYTF.

There are a few counts of this clonotype. DNA of the CDR3: TGTGCCAGCAGCTTAGCAATCGGTTTTTCGAATGAGCAGTTCTTC. It is translated as CASSLAIGFSNEQFF. The rearrangement links TRBV7-6 to TRBJ2-1; the D is unclear. The germline V gene encodes CDR1 SGHVS and CDR2 FNYEAQ. The germline V and J ends were trimmed by 0 bases and 7 bases, with 13 bases remaining between them. This CDR3 region has 15 residues.

At least ten counts were recorded for this clonotype. The V call is TRBV18, the J call TRBJ1-1; 7 bases align to TRBD1. Germline CDR1 reads KGHSH; CDR2 reads LQKENI. This CDR3 comprises 14 residues. The trim removed 3 bases at V and 3 bases at J, leaving 4 bases unmatched. The chain's CDR3 is CASSPGQSYTEAFF. CDR3 DNA sequence: TGTGCCAGCTCACCGGGACAGTCCTACACTGAAGCTTTCTTT. Supplemented by reference TRBV18 and TRBJ1-1, the full variable domain reads NAGVMQNPRHLVRRRGQEARLRCSPMKGHSHVYWYRQLPEEGLKFMVYLQKENIIDESGMPKERFSAEFPKEGPSILRIQQVVRGDSAAYFCASSPGQSYTEAFFGQGTRLTVV.

This clonotype is medium-sized within its sample. The genes are TRBV18 and TRBJ1-4, with TRBD1 as a possible D gene (5 bases). The CDR3 covers 15 residues. The V end lost 3 bases, the J end lost 2 bases, and 10 bases lay between the germline ends. The germline gives CDR1 KGHSH, CDR2 LQKENI. CDR3 region: CASSPGRETNEKLFF. The CDR3 DNA reads as TGTGCCAGCTCACCGGGGCGGGAGACTAATGAAAAACTGTTTTTT.

The rearrangement links TRBV3-1 to TRBJ2-7, with D uncertain. This CDR3 is built from 15 residues. CDR1 is LGHDT and CDR2 is YNNKEL in the germline V gene (reference sequence). Trimming took off 4 bases at V and 2 bases at J, with 15 bases between the two ends. CDR3 in DNA: TGTGCCAGCAGCCCCGGTAGGGCGCTTGCCTACGAGCAGTACTTC. It is translated as CASSPGRALAYEQYF.

By sample fraction, this clonotype is medium-sized. The rearrangement uses TRBV6-5 and TRBJ1-2; 7 nucleotides match TRBD1. The CDR3 consists of 14 residues. The trim removed 6 bases at V and 5 bases at J, leaving 9 bases unmatched. The germline gives CDR1 MNHEY, CDR2 SVGAGI. The chain's CDR3 is CASRTGFEGYGYTF. The CDR3 DNA reads TGTGCCAGCAGGACAGGGTTTGAGGGTTATGGCTACACCTTC.

In its sample, this clonotype ranks as medium-sized. V is TRBV10-3 and J is TRBJ1-2; weak D call: TRBD1 (5 bases). Trimming cost V 5 bases and J 4 bases, with 17 bases left between them. The CDR3 spans 15 residues. Germline V gene sequence: CDR1 ENHRY, CDR2 SYGVKD. The CDR3 reads CAISSGTRPIYGYTF. Here the CDR3 DNA reads TGTGCCATCAGTTCAGGGACTCGGCCTATCTATGGCTACACCTTC.

The chain recombines TRBV30 with TRBJ1-6; D is undetermined. The length of the CDR3 is 13 residues. The germline V and J ends were trimmed by 2 bases and 9 bases, with 11 bases remaining between them. The germline V gene has CDR1 GTSNPN and CDR2 SVGIG (reference sequence). The CDR3 loop is CAWSSGVVSPLHF. The CDR3 DNA reads TGTGCCTGGAGTTCAGGAGTTGTTTCACCCCTCCACTTT.

This clonotype is labeled medium-sized. The V and J genes are TRBV7-9 and TRBJ1-3; 7 bases line up with TRBD1. The CDR3 length is 15 residues. V lost 8 bases to trimming and J lost 1 base; unmatched junction nucleotides: 8. Germline values: CDR1 SEHNR, CDR2 FQNEAQ (reference sequence). The CDR3, as DNA: TGTGCCAGCGTAACTGACAGGGCATCTGGAAACACCATATATTTT. The encoded protein is CASVTDRASGNTIYF.

By share, this clonotype ranks as medium-sized. This chain links TRBV5-4 with TRBJ2-7; D not certain. The CDR3 is 14 residues long. The germline V gene has CDR1 SGHNT and CDR2 YYREEE (reference sequence). V was trimmed by 2 bases and J by 6 bases, leaving 15 bases between them. Here the CDR3 reads CASSLGATSGEQYF. The DNA for the CDR3 is TGTGCCAGCAGCTTAGGAGCTACCTCGGGCGAGCAGTACTTC.

This clonotype is classed as medium-sized. The chain links TRBV6-5 to TRBJ1-5; TRBD1 might be the D (6 bases). Germline loops: CDR1 MNHEY, CDR2 SVGAGI. The CDR3 is 16 residues long. Deletions cut 5 bases from V and 5 bases from J, with 19 bases between. CDR3 in DNA: TGTGCCAGCAGTCTTAGGCGGACAGTGCGCCATCAGCCCCAGCATTTT. Translating gives CASSLRRTVRHQPQHF.

The sample holds a few counts of this clonotype. The chain carries TRBV14 and TRBJ1-1, with D hard to call. Trimming cost V 4 bases and J 10 bases, with 10 bases left between them. There are 11 residues in the CDR3. CDR1 and CDR2 from the germline V gene are SGHDN and FVKESK. The CDR3 spells CASSPYVGAFF. The CDR3 region has the DNA TGTGCCAGCAGCCCCTACGTGGGAGCTTTCTTT.

For this clonotype: Just one base apart from a much larger clone, this may be a read error. Without the conserved terminal phenylalanine or tryptophan, this CDR3 likely stems from a read error. The V call is TRBV7-2, the J call TRBJ2-1; TRBD2 is a possible D gene (6 bases). Germline lookup yields CDR1 SGHTA and CDR2 FQGNSA. CDR3 size: 13 residues. V was pared by 8 bases and J by 3 bases, with 11 bases between. The CDR3 region is CASGRRGYNEQFL. DNA of the CDR3: TGTGCCAGCGGGAGGCGGGGCTACAATGAGCAGTTCCTC.

By share of the sample, this clonotype is medium-sized. The rearrangement uses TRBV7-2 and TRBJ1-1, with a weak D call TRBD1 (5 bases). V was pared by 4 bases and J by 0 bases, with 12 bases between. Per germline, CDR1 SGHTA and CDR2 FQGNSA. The CDR3 extends over 15 amino acids. The CDR3 coding sequence is TGTGCCAGCAGCTCCCGACAGTCCATGAACACTGAAGCTTTCTTT. Its translation: CASSSRQSMNTEAFF.

This clonotype is termed medium-sized. This sequence joins TRBV20-1 and TRBJ2-2, with 9 bases matching TRBD1. J gave up 4 bases and V 6 bases, and 9 bases lay outside the gene matches. CDR3 size: 15 residues. CDR1 DFQATT and CDR2 SNEGSKA come from the germline V gene (reference sequence). The CDR3 nucleotides are TGCAGTGCCAAAACAGGGGGCGTAGGCACCGGGGAGCTGTTTTTT. Translating it yields CSAKTGGVGTGELFF.

This clonotype showed up many times. This sequence joins TRBV5-5 and TRBJ2-1; weak D call: TRBD1 (6 bases). CDR3 length: 16 amino acids. Germline CDR1 SGHKS, CDR2 YYEKEE (reference sequence). Trimming left V 2 bases short and J 6 bases short, with 18 bases between. This CDR3 reads CASSLGRGAISNEQFF. The CDR3 nucleotides read TGTGCCAGCAGCTTAGGCAGGGGCGCGATCTCCAATGAGCAGTTCTTC.

This clonotype is medium-sized (0.01 to 0.1%) in the sample. This chain links TRBV19 with TRBJ2-7, with D maybe TRBD1 (6 bases). CDR1 is LNHDA, CDR2 SQIVND, per germline (reference sequence). The CDR3 loop spans 16 amino acids. V shed 5 bases and J shed 4 bases, with 21 bases lying between them. The CDR3 here is CASSRTLRGLPYEQYF. The CDR3 DNA reads TGTGCCAGTAGTCGGACACTCAGGGGCCTACCTTACGAGCAGTACTTC.